The entry that follows covers one TCR beta chain sequence. Its antigen is currently unknown. Sorting selected naive CD8 T cells with a CD8+CD4-CCR7+CD45RA+ phenotype. This entry comes from a study of molecular identifiers for immune sequencing clone quantification. Study background: Four portions were sequenced after RNA from roughly 21,000 or 96,000 naive CD8 cells was split five ways in replicates. Study-level points and caveats: Identical barcode-sharing TCR molecules could lead to underestimated sizes for highly expanded clones.

One entry per CDR3 protein, called by TCRdb with MiXCR from the PCR reads. The table shows 490,000 or so distinct CDR3 sequences, with roughly 26% occurring only once. Germline V lookup: CDR1 SGHDN, CDR2 FVKESK. Trimming shortened V by 0 bases and J by 4 bases, and 9 bases separated the two germline ends. The CDR3 sequence is 15 residues long. The sequenced sample consisted of naive CD8+ T cells from blood, with Jurkat cell RNA spiked in. As to subset: FACS-sorted CD8+CD4-CCR7+CD45RA+ naive T cells. V and J are TRBV14 and TRBJ1-4; no firm D call. This sequence was found in a human donor in good health. Some libraries in this study had Jurkat cell RNA spiked in. CDR3 sequence reads: CASSQEAVNNEKLFF. Written as DNA, the CDR3 is TGTGCCAGCAGCCAAGAGGCGGTAAATAATGAAAAACTGTTTTTT.